Listed below are T cell receptor beta chains from one sample, sequenced in a study of yellow fever vaccine responses in identical twins. TCRdb itself ran the RT-PCR reads through MiXCR, one entry per CDR3 protein. The profile shows about 16,000 distinct CDR3 sequences, roughly 80% of them singletons. The sequenced sample was T cells from blood (PBMCs), unsorted or a sorted subset (not recorded which), obtained before or after yellow fever vaccination (not recorded which). The receptors derive from a woman aged 18-29 years who received the yellow fever vaccine. CDR3s include the opening cysteine and the closing phenylalanine or tryptophan. D genes are given only for firm matches. Clone size is given for some rows only: seen once, a few or many times, or a class if the clone is expanded.

clone_size: few; d_call: -; j_call: TRBJ2-3; v_call: TRBV7-3; cdr3_aa: CASSSRADTQYF; cdr3_nt: TGTGCCAGCAGCTCCAGGGCAGATACGCAGTATTTT
clone_size: -; d_call: TRBD2; j_call: TRBJ2-3; v_call: TRBV5-5; cdr3_aa: CASSYDSTSGSTDTQYF; cdr3_nt: TGTGCCAGCAGTTATGACAGCACTAGCGGGAGCACAGATACGCAGTATTTT
clone_size: -; d_call: -; j_call: TRBJ1-5; v_call: TRBV7-8; cdr3_aa: CASSLAAGANQPQHF; cdr3_nt: TGTGCCAGCAGCTTAGCGGCAGGGGCCAATCAGCCCCAGCATTTT
clone_size: -; d_call: TRBD2; j_call: TRBJ2-1; v_call: TRBV11-3; cdr3_aa: CASSPREGISYNEQFF; cdr3_nt: TGTGCCAGCTCGCCCAGGGAGGGAATCTCCTACAATGAGCAGTTCTTC
clone_size: once; d_call: -; j_call: TRBJ2-2; v_call: TRBV5-5; cdr3_aa: CASSFRDTGELFF; cdr3_nt: TGTGCCAGCAGCTTTAGGGACACCGGGGAGCTGTTTTTT
clone_size: -; d_call: TRBD2; j_call: TRBJ2-3; v_call: TRBV7-3; cdr3_aa: CASSPHSGGAKDTQYF; cdr3_nt: TGTGCCAGCAGCCCACATAGCGGGGGGGCCAAAGATACGCAGTATTTT
clone_size: -; d_call: -; j_call: TRBJ2-5; v_call: TRBV11-1; cdr3_aa: CASSLNPPQETQYF; cdr3_nt: TGTGCCAGCAGCTTAAATCCACCCCAAGAGACCCAGTACTTC
clone_size: -; d_call: -; j_call: TRBJ1-3; v_call: TRBV29-1; cdr3_aa: CSVDQGNTIYF; cdr3_nt: TGCAGCGTTGACCAAGGGAACACCATATATTTT
clone_size: -; d_call: -; j_call: TRBJ2-7; v_call: TRBV5-6; cdr3_aa: CASSPRTTYEQYF; cdr3_nt: TGTGCCAGCAGCCCGAGGACTACCTACGAGCAGTACTTC
clone_size: -; d_call: -; j_call: TRBJ2-3; v_call: TRBV18; cdr3_aa: CASSPQDGTDTQYF; cdr3_nt: TGTGCCAGCTCACCACAGGACGGTACAGATACGCAGTATTTT
clone_size: once; d_call: -; j_call: TRBJ2-2; v_call: TRBV18; cdr3_aa: CASSPAQGRNTGELFF; cdr3_nt: TGTGCCAGCTCACCAGCACAGGGAAGGAACACCGGGGAGCTGTTTTTT
clone_size: -; d_call: TRBD2; j_call: TRBJ2-7; v_call: TRBV4-2; cdr3_aa: CASSQSAGGPNDIYEQYF; cdr3_nt: TGTGCCAGCAGCCAGTCAGCGGGAGGGCCTAATGATATCTACGAGCAGTACTTC
clone_size: -; d_call: -; j_call: TRBJ2-1; v_call: TRBV27; cdr3_aa: CASSLSALYNSYNEQFF; cdr3_nt: TGTGCCAGCAGTTTATCTGCCTTATATAACTCCTACAATGAGCAGTTCTTC
clone_size: -; d_call: -; j_call: TRBJ2-1; v_call: TRBV7-9; cdr3_aa: CANQLGNEQFF; cdr3_nt: TGTGCCAACCAACTGGGCAATGAGCAGTTCTTC
clone_size: -; d_call: -; j_call: TRBJ1-5; v_call: TRBV20-1; cdr3_aa: CSASQGINQPQHF; cdr3_nt: TGCAGTGCTAGTCAAGGGATCAATCAGCCCCAGCATTTT
clone_size: -; d_call: -; j_call: TRBJ2-2; v_call: TRBV24-1; cdr3_aa: CATSLGGRNTGELFF; cdr3_nt: TGTGCCACCAGTCTGGGGGGCAGGAACACCGGGGAGCTGTTTTTT
clone_size: -; d_call: -; j_call: TRBJ2-7; v_call: TRBV11-2; cdr3_aa: CASSLDRDRLSIYEQYF; cdr3_nt: TGTGCCAGCAGCTTAGACAGGGACCGCCTCTCTATCTACGAGCAGTACTTC
clone_size: -; d_call: TRBD2; j_call: TRBJ2-5; v_call: TRBV7-3; cdr3_aa: CASSLTSGGRETQYF; cdr3_nt: TGTGCCAGCAGCTTAACTAGCGGGGGGAGGGAGACCCAGTACTTC
clone_size: -; d_call: TRBD1; j_call: TRBJ1-6; v_call: TRBV12-3/TRBV12-4; cdr3_aa: CASNPGGSGSPLHF; cdr3_nt: TGTGCCAGCAATCCAGGGGGCTCGGGTTCACCCCTCCACTTT